This passage covers 26 T cell receptor beta chains from one sample sequenced in a study of radiotherapy plus CTLA-4 blockade in lung cancer. The assay was immunoSEQ multiplex PCR, and TCRdb's table has in-frame clones only and misses some. Found here are 25,000 to 40,000 clones, 70% to 75% of them singletons; the top ten hold 4.7%. Sequencing used peripheral blood, obtained from a patient treated with radiotherapy plus ipilimumab. The receptors were gathered from a human donor with non-small cell lung cancer whose response to radiotherapy plus ipilimumab could not be evaluated.

The chain employs TRBV29-1 and TRBJ2-7, with D possibly TRBD2 on 6 matching bases. This CDR3 contains 11 residues. The germline CDR1 and CDR2 sequences are SQVTM and ANQGSEA. V was clipped by 5 bases and J by 13 bases, with 18 bases between them. CDR3 bases: TGCAGCGTTAGGAGGGACCTTGGGGAATACTTC. Protein: CSVRRDLGEYF.

The chain is built from TRBV6-5 and TRBJ1-4; a possible D gene is TRBD1 (5 bases). There are 15 residues in the CDR3. Germline values: CDR1 MNHEY, CDR2 SVGAGI. Trimming cost V 4 bases and J 7 bases, with 16 bases left between them. The CDR3: CASSSFGREGEKLFF. Written as DNA, the CDR3 is TGTGCCAGCAGTTCATTTGGCAGGGAGGGTGAAAAACTGTTTTTT.

V usage is TRBV30 and J usage is TRBJ2-3; 8 bases align to TRBD2. The CDR3 runs to 12 residues. The V segment lost 5 bases and the J segment 4 bases; nucleotides outside the gene matches: 2. Germline V gene data show CDR1 as GTSNPN and CDR2 as SVGIG (reference sequence). The CDR3 loop reads CAWERGPDTQYF. CDR3 coding DNA: TGTGCCTGGGAGCGGGGGCCAGATACGCAGTATTTT.

The V call is TRBV28, the J call TRBJ1-5; no clear D gene. Trimming left V 8 bases short and J 0 bases short, with 14 bases between. The CDR3 is made up of 15 amino acids. Germline V gene data show CDR1 as MDHEN and CDR2 as SYDVKM. CDR3 in amino acids: CASRGADNSNQPQHF. CDR3 DNA sequence: TGTGCCAGCCGGGGAGCCGATAATAGCAATCAGCCCCAGCATTTT.

This clone was counted a single time. Its ends do not fully match the called genes, so a read error is possible. The V gene is TRBV5-4, the J gene TRBJ2-3, with TRBD2 identical over 8 bases. This CDR3 is built from 15 residues. Germline loops: CDR1 SGHNT, CDR2 YYREEE (reference sequence). The CDR3 DNA sequence: TGTGCCAGCAGCCCGAGTAGCGGGATGTCAGATACGCGGTATTTT. Protein sequence: CASSPSSGMSDTRYF.

The V call is TRBV6-1, the J call TRBJ2-7, with 7 bases identical to TRBD2. V shed 4 bases, J shed 6 bases, and the junction held 12 bases outside the gene matches. CDR3 size: 15 residues. CDR1 MNHNS and CDR2 SASEGT come from the germline V gene. CDR3 sequence (DNA): TGTGCCAGCAGTGCTCTAGCGGCTAATTCCGGCGAGCAGTACTTC. It codes for CASSALAANSGEQYF.

This sequence joins TRBV2 and TRBJ1-5, with D perhaps TRBD1 (5 bases). Germline V gene sequence: CDR1 SNHLY, CDR2 FYNNEI. This CDR3 is built from 13 residues. V shed 6 bases and J shed 3 bases, with 9 bases lying between them. CDR3 amino acids: CASSRDYNQPQHF. CDR3 in DNA: TGTGCCAGCAGCCGGGACTACAATCAGCCCCAGCATTTT.

In this sample, this clone turned up a few times. The rearrangement links TRBV10-1 to TRBJ1-3; 10 bases are shared with TRBD1. Germline V gene sequence: CDR1 WNHNN, CDR2 SYGVQD (reference sequence). V dropped 8 bases and J dropped 4; count of bases not matched to a gene: 5. The CDR3 is 14 amino acids. The CDR3 DNA reads as TGCGCCAGCGCCCGGGACAGGGGAGGAAACACCATATATTTT. Translated, it gives CASARDRGGNTIYF.

This chain uses TRBV19 with TRBJ2-5, with 11 nucleotides matching TRBD2. Trimming cost V 6 bases and J 5 bases; bases outside gene matches: 5. In germline, CDR1 is LNHDA, CDR2 SQIVND (reference sequence). This CDR3 comprises 14 residues. CDR3 residues: CASSLAGGWETQYF. The CDR3 nucleotides read TGTGCCAGTAGCCTAGCGGGAGGCTGGGAGACCCAGTACTTC.

This clone was detected a few times. The chain combines TRBV7-9 with TRBJ1-5, with D possibly matching TRBD1 (6 bases). V gave up 5 bases and J gave up 2 bases, with 13 bases separating them. The germline gives CDR1 SEHNR, CDR2 FQNEAQ (reference sequence). The CDR3 loop spans 15 amino acids. The CDR3 reads CASSPTSGGNQPQHF. In DNA form, the CDR3 reads TGTGCCAGCAGCCCGACCTCAGGGGGCAATCAGCCCCAGCATTTT.

This chain uses TRBV9 with TRBJ2-7; TRBD2 agrees at 14 bases. This CDR3 is built from 16 residues. The ends lost 4 bases at V and 4 bases at J; junction bases unmatched: 7. Germline V gene data show CDR1 as SGDLS and CDR2 as YYNGEE. The CDR3 sequence: CASSSGLAGVGYEQYF. CDR3 coding DNA: TGTGCCAGCAGCTCGGGACTAGCGGGAGTTGGGTACGAGCAGTACTTC. The full variable domain, in which reference TRBV9 and TRBJ2-7 provide the parts outside the CDR3, is DSGVTQTPKHLITATGQRVTLRCSPRSGDLSVYWYQQSLDQGLQFLIQYYNGEERAKGNILERFSAQQFPDLHSELNLSSLELGDSALYFCASSSGLAGVGYEQYFGPGTRLTVT.

V gene TRBV6-6 combines with J gene TRBJ1-5, with D possibly being TRBD1 (5 bases). This CDR3 is 16 amino acids long. The V end lost 2 bases, the J end lost 1 base, and 12 bases lay between the germline ends. Germline V CDR1 and CDR2: MNHNY, SVGAGI (reference sequence). CDR3 residues: CASSYQQGGSNQPQHF. The CDR3, as DNA: TGTGCCAGCAGTTACCAGCAGGGCGGAAGCAATCAGCCCCAGCATTTT.

The rearrangement uses TRBV9 and TRBJ2-5; D is possibly TRBD1 (5 bases). Per germline, CDR1 SGDLS and CDR2 YYNGEE. Trimming left V 4 bases short and J 5 bases short, with 12 bases between. This CDR3 contains 13 residues. CDR3 sequence reads: CASSFRVEETQYF. The CDR3 coding sequence is TGTGCCAGCAGCTTCAGGGTTGAGGAGACCCAGTACTTC.

The chain couples TRBV6-5 to TRBJ2-1, with 7 bases that match TRBD2. Germline loops: CDR1 MNHEY, CDR2 SVGAGI. The V segment lost 5 bases and the J segment 1 base; nucleotides outside the gene matches: 5. This CDR3 region has 15 residues. This CDR3 reads CASSRREWSYNEQFF. Here the CDR3 DNA reads TGTGCCAGCAGTCGGCGGGAGTGGTCCTACAATGAGCAGTTCTTC.

This clone appeared a few times. The rearrangement uses TRBV6-1 and TRBJ2-7, with TRBD1 matching 8 bases. This CDR3 has 14 amino acids. CDR1 is MNHNS, CDR2 SASEGT, per germline. V dropped 4 bases and J dropped 3; count of bases not matched to a gene: 5. CDR3 nucleotide sequence: TGTGCCAGCAGTGTTCTGACAGGGGTCTACGAGCAGTACTTC. It codes for CASSVLTGVYEQYF.

This clone was found once. The chain couples TRBV30 to TRBJ2-3; D is possibly TRBD2 (6 bases). There are 15 residues in the CDR3. CDR1 and CDR2 (germline): GTSNPN, SVGIG (reference sequence). Trimming stripped 2 bases from V and 6 bases from J, with 18 bases between. CDR3 amino acids: CAWSFGGNRRDTQYF. The CDR3 nucleotides are TGTGCCTGGAGTTTTGGGGGGAATCGCAGGGATACGCAGTATTTT.

The chain carries TRBV27 and TRBJ1-5; 9 bases line up with TRBD1. Per germline, CDR1 MNHEY and CDR2 SMNVEV (reference sequence). This CDR3 has 15 residues. The ends lost 5 bases at V and 3 bases at J; junction bases unmatched: 5. The CDR3 coding sequence is TGTGCCAGCAGTCGTACAGGGGGCGACAATCAGCCCCAGCATTTT. Amino acid sequence: CASSRTGGDNQPQHF.

CDR3 DNA: TGTGCCAGCAGACCCCCCTCCGGGAGCAATCAGCCCCAGCATTTT. As protein: CASRPPSGSNQPQHF. The chain employs TRBV28 and TRBJ1-5, with D hard to call. Germline V gene sequence: CDR1 MDHEN, CDR2 SYDVKM. Trimming removed 6 bases from V and 1 base from J, with 13 bases in between. CDR3 size: 15 residues.

This rearrangement joins TRBV30 to TRBJ2-7; a weak D match, TRBD2 (5 bases). The CDR3 spans 13 residues. Germline V gene sequence: CDR1 GTSNPN, CDR2 SVGIG (reference sequence). Deletions cut 0 bases from V and 4 bases from J, with 10 bases between. In DNA form, the CDR3 reads TGTGCCTGGAGTGTAAAAGCGGCTTACGAGCAGTACTTC. It is translated as CAWSVKAAYEQYF.

V and J are TRBV6-1 and TRBJ2-3; D gene unclear. Trimming removed 2 bases at V and 5 bases at J, with 11 bases between. Germline values: CDR1 MNHNS, CDR2 SASEGT. This CDR3 comprises 14 residues. Here the CDR3 DNA reads TGTGCCAGCAGTGAATTCCGAGCTGGAGATACGCAGTATTTT. Protein product: CASSEFRAGDTQYF.

This rearrangement joins TRBV30 to TRBJ2-1, with TRBD1 matching 9 bases. The CDR3 is 12 amino acids. Germline CDR1 GTSNPN, CDR2 SVGIG (reference sequence). Germline trimming cut 0 bases from V and 16 bases from J; bases unmatched to any gene: 7. CDR3: CAWSVLQDRGFF. The CDR3 DNA follows: TGTGCCTGGAGTGTACTGCAGGACAGGGGATTCTTC.

This chain joins TRBV5-5 and TRBJ1-4, with D tentatively TRBD1 (5 bases). Trimming removed 4 bases at V and 7 bases at J, with 17 bases between. Germline CDR1 reads SGHKS; CDR2 reads YYEKEE (reference sequence). This CDR3 is built from 15 residues. CDR3 sequence: CASSPGVRGPEKLFF. The CDR3 DNA is TGTGCCAGCAGCCCGGGGGTCCGGGGACCTGAAAAACTGTTTTTT.

CDR3 in amino acids: CASSEGGTGRNEQFF. The CDR3 DNA is TGTGCCAGCAGTGAAGGAGGGACAGGGAGAAATGAGCAGTTCTTC. The V gene is TRBV6-1, the J gene TRBJ2-1, with 9 bases identical to TRBD1. Germline V gene sequence: CDR1 MNHNS, CDR2 SASEGT. V shed 1 base and J 7 bases; nucleotides not matched to a gene: 5. The CDR3 sequence is 15 residues long.

As regards this clone: Its ends do not fully match the called genes, so a read error is possible. The chain is built from TRBV5-4 and TRBJ2-6, with 9 bases matching TRBD1. Germline V lookup: CDR1 SGHNT, CDR2 YYREEE (reference sequence). The CDR3 covers 16 residues. CDR3 DNA sequence: TGTGCCAGCAGCTTGGGGACAGGGGCTGGCGCCAACGTCCTGACTTTC. This gives the protein CASSLGTGAGANVLTF.

The chain recombines TRBV2 with TRBJ2-2; TRBD2 is a possible D gene (6 bases). The CDR3 length is 15 residues. Per the germline V gene, CDR1 is SNHLY and CDR2 is FYNNEI. Trimming pared 4 bases from V and 1 base from J, leaving 10 bases between. DNA of the CDR3: TGTGCCAGCAGTGTATTTAGCGGGAACACCGGGGAGCTGTTTTTT. Encoded protein: CASSVFSGNTGELFF.

The V gene is TRBV7-2, the J gene TRBJ2-3, with 8 bases that match TRBD2. V gave up 5 bases and J gave up 4 bases; unmatched junction bases: 5. This CDR3 has 14 residues. Germline V gene sequence: CDR1 SGHTA, CDR2 FQGNSA. This chain's CDR3 is CASSQSGGPDTQYF. CDR3 bases: TGTGCCAGCAGCCAATCGGGAGGGCCAGATACGCAGTATTTT.